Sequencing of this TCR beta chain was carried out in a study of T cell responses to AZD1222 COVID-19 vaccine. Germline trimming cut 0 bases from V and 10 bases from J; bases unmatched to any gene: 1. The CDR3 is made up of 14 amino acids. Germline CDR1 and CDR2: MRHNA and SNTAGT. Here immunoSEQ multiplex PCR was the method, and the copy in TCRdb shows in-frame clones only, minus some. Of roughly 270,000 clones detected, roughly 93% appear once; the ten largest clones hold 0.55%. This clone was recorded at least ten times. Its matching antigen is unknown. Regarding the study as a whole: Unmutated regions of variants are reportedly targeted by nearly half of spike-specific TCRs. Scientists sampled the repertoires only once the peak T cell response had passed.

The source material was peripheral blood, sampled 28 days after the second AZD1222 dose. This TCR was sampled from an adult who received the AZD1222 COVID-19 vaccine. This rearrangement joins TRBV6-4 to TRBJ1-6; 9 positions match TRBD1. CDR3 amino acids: CASSDSTGGSPLHF. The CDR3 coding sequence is TGTGCCAGCAGTGACTCAACAGGGGGCTCACCCCTCCACTTT.